These 26 T cell receptor beta chains were all obtained from the same sample, sequenced in a study of OX40 agonist ivuxolimab in advanced cancers. The method was immunoSEQ multiplex PCR; TCRdb's version includes in-frame clones alone and lacks a portion of them. The sample shows 58,000 or so clones, around 78% of them seen only once. Sequenced material: CD4+ or CD8+ T cells sorted from blood, taken in a trial of the OX40 agonist ivuxolimab. These TCRs come from an adult with an advanced solid tumor such as melanoma, head and neck, liver or kidney cancer.

The gene calls are TRBV19 and TRBJ2-2, with D perhaps matching TRBD1 (6 bases). Germline CDR1 is LNHDA and CDR2 is SQIVND (reference sequence). The V end lost 9 bases, the J end lost 5 bases, and 16 bases lay between the germline ends. The CDR3 is 14 amino acids. In nucleotides, the CDR3 is TGTGCCAGCAGACAGGTCTGGAATACCGGGGAGCTGTTTTTT. Translated: CASRQVWNTGELFF. The complete variable domain, with remaining parts taken from reference TRBV19 and TRBJ2-2, reads DGGITQSPKYLFRKEGQNVTLSCEQNLNHDAMYWYRQDPGQGLRLIYYSQIVNDFQKGDIAEGYSVSREKKESFPLTVTSAQKNPTAFYLCASRQVWNTGELFFGEGSRLTVL.

V usage is TRBV11-2 and J usage is TRBJ1-2; D ambiguous. Trimming left V 1 base short and J 8 bases short, with 14 bases between. The CDR3 extends over 14 amino acids. Per the germline V gene, CDR1 is SGHAT and CDR2 is FQNNGV. CDR3 loop: CASSLAGPLRGYTF. The DNA of the CDR3 is TGTGCCAGCAGCTTAGCCGGGCCCCTGCGCGGCTACACCTTC.

The chain is built from TRBV2 and TRBJ2-7; D uncertain. V was shortened by 6 bases and J by 4 bases, with 10 bases between the two germline ends. CDR1 is SNHLY and CDR2 is FYNNEI in the germline V gene. The CDR3 consists of 12 residues. CDR3 residues: CASSATEYEQYF. DNA of the CDR3: TGTGCCAGCAGCGCCACAGAGTACGAGCAGTACTTC.

The table lists this clone with a count of one. This rearrangement joins TRBV25-1 to TRBJ2-4, with TRBD2 matching over 8 bases. Germline V lookup: CDR1 MGHDK, CDR2 SYGVNS. The CDR3 sequence is 13 residues long. J gave up 6 bases and V 5 bases, and 3 bases lay outside the gene matches. CDR3 coding DNA: TGTGCCAGCAGTACGGGACTAGGAAACATTCAGTACTTC. Translation gives CASSTGLGNIQYF.

This chain links TRBV7-2 with TRBJ2-1; 7 nucleotides agree with TRBD1. The V gene's germline CDR1 is SGHTA and CDR2 FQGNSA. This CDR3 comprises 15 residues. V gave up 1 base and J gave up 2 bases; unmatched junction bases: 2. This CDR3 reads CASSLGQGAYNEQFF. CDR3 in DNA: TGTGCCAGCAGCTTAGGCCAGGGGGCCTACAATGAGCAGTTCTTC.

This clone was observed a single time. The chain links TRBV7-3 to TRBJ1-1, with D possibly matching TRBD1 (5 bases). V lost 5 bases, J lost 4 bases, and 11 bases lay in between. The germline V gene encodes CDR1 SGHTA and CDR2 FQGTGA. The CDR3 is 13 residues long. The CDR3 DNA reads as TGTGCCAGCAGCCCCCGGGGCGTCACTGAAGCTTTCTTT. This sequence encodes CASSPRGVTEAFF.

The CDR3 region has the DNA TGTGCCAGCAGCCTTACTAGGTCCCTAGCCGGGGAGCTGTTTTTT. Translated, it gives CASSLTRSLAGELFF. The chain uses TRBV21-1 and TRBJ2-2; whether TRBD2, the table's D call, matches the DNA was not checked. TRBV21-1 is a recognized pseudogene. The CDR3 is made up of 15 amino acids.

This chain connects TRBV28 to TRBJ1-4, with a tentative D call TRBD1 (5 bases). Germline V gene lookup returns CDR1 MDHEN and CDR2 SYDVKM. This CDR3 region has 13 residues. The V end was cut by 7 bases, the J end by 5 bases, with 11 bases between. The CDR3 DNA is TGTGCCAGCATTCGAGGGGCGAATGAAAAACTGTTTTTT. This sequence encodes CASIRGANEKLFF.

Regarding this clone: One junction end does not reproduce the germline sequence, and a read error may be involved. The chain joins TRBV19 to TRBJ1-6, with D unclear. Germline CDR1 and CDR2: LNHDA and SQIVND (reference sequence). This CDR3 has 15 residues. The CDR3 DNA follows: TGTGCCAGTAGTACGAGGGAAATCTATAATTCACCCTTCCACTTT. Translated, it gives CASSTREIYNSPFHF.

The chain joins TRBV23-1 to TRBJ2-7; 8 positions match TRBD1. TRBV23-1 is noted as an ORF with a role that remains uncertain. The CDR3 loop spans 15 amino acids. Losses at the gene ends were 4 bases for V and 8 bases for J; bases not matched to a gene: 13. CDR3 bases: TGCGCCAGCAGTCCGCCGACAGGGGCGGGGTGTAAGCAGTACTTC. This sequence encodes CASSPPTGAGCKQYF.

This chain joins TRBV4-1 and TRBJ2-3; TRBD2 might be the D (5 bases). The CDR3 is 16 residues long. The germline V gene encodes CDR1 MGHRA and CDR2 YSYEKL. V dropped 1 base and J dropped 0 bases, with 11 bases sitting between them. For the CDR3, the DNA is TGCGCCAGCAGCCAAGGGATAGCGTTTAGCACAGATACGCAGTATTTT. This translates into CASSQGIAFSTDTQYF.

In DNA, the CDR3 is TGTGCCAGCATGACAGGGGGGGTGGAGACCCAGTACTTC. Its protein product is CASMTGGVETQYF. V and J are TRBV28 and TRBJ2-5; 9 bases map to TRBD1. This CDR3 comprises 13 residues. Per germline, CDR1 MDHEN and CDR2 SYDVKM. V was clipped by 7 bases and J by 5 bases; unmatched bases: 5.

The V and J genes are TRBV7-8 and TRBJ2-7; D is unresolved. Per germline, CDR1 SGHVS and CDR2 FQNEAQ. The V end lost 5 bases, the J end lost 5 bases, and 22 bases lay between the germline ends. The CDR3 extends over 16 amino acids. DNA of the CDR3: TGTGCCAGCAGCCCCCCGGATGAAGGGCCTGGGCACGAGCAGTACTTC. Amino acid sequence: CASSPPDEGPGHEQYF.

The chain employs TRBV6-5 and TRBJ1-5; D gene ambiguous. In germline, CDR1 is MNHEY, CDR2 SVGAGI. CDR3 size: 14 residues. With 0 bases removed from V and 4 bases from J, the gap between germline ends came to 7 bases. CDR3: CASSYSSVNQPQHF. The CDR3 nucleotides are TGTGCCAGCAGTTACTCGTCCGTTAATCAGCCCCAGCATTTT.

This clone was recorded once. V is TRBV5-4 and J is TRBJ2-7, with TRBD2 matching 11 bases. The V segment lost 0 bases and the J segment 4 bases; nucleotides outside the gene matches: 3. CDR1 and CDR2 (germline): SGHNT, YYREEE (reference sequence). CDR3 length equals 15 residues. CDR3: CASSLVLAGGYEQYF. The CDR3 DNA reads TGTGCCAGCAGCTTGGTATTAGCGGGGGGGTACGAGCAGTACTTC.

J is TRBJ2-2 and V is TRBV7-3; 7 positions match TRBD1. The CDR3 totals 15 residues. V lost 5 bases to trimming and J lost 7 bases; unmatched junction nucleotides: 10. From germline, CDR1 is SGHTA and CDR2 FQGTGA. The CDR3 sequence: CASSPGQALDGELFF. The CDR3 nucleotides are TGTGCCAGCAGCCCAGGACAGGCTCTTGACGGGGAGCTGTTTTTT.

The chain couples TRBV4-1 to TRBJ1-2; TRBD1 agrees at 8 bases. The ends lost 1 base at V and 4 bases at J; junction bases unmatched: 14. CDR3 length: 18 residues. Germline CDR1 MGHRA, CDR2 YSYEKL. CDR3 region: CASSQGRTGMVLSYGYTF. The CDR3 DNA is TGCGCCAGCAGCCAAGGCAGGACAGGGATGGTATTATCCTATGGCTACACCTTC.

This chain links TRBV2 with TRBJ1-3; TRBD1 might be the D (6 bases). CDR3 size: 15 residues. Germline-derived CDR1 and CDR2 are SNHLY and FYNNEI. The V end was cut by 2 bases, the J end by 0 bases, with 8 bases between. CDR3 residues: CASSEQGSSGNTIYF. CDR3 nucleotide sequence: TGTGCCAGCAGTGAACAGGGGAGCTCTGGAAACACCATATATTTT.

The genes are TRBV9 and TRBJ2-3, with D unresolved. V lost 2 bases and J lost 0, with 10 bases in between. CDR3 length: 15 amino acids. CDR1 is SGDLS and CDR2 is YYNGEE in the germline V gene. CDR3: CASSVDQRSTDTQYF. CDR3 nucleotides: TGTGCCAGCAGCGTTGACCAGAGAAGCACAGATACGCAGTATTTT. The complete variable domain, with remaining parts taken from reference TRBV9 and TRBJ2-3, reads DSGVTQTPKHLITATGQRVTLRCSPRSGDLSVYWYQQSLDQGLQFLIQYYNGEERAKGNILERFSAQQFPDLHSELNLSSLELGDSALYFCASSVDQRSTDTQYFGPGTRLTVL.

V and J are TRBV5-4 and TRBJ2-1, with D perhaps matching TRBD2 (7 bases). Germline V lookup: CDR1 SGHNT, CDR2 YYREEE (reference sequence). V shed 5 bases and J shed 10 bases, with 19 bases lying between them. The CDR3 runs 14 residues. The CDR3 region is CASRVGGPEGEQFF. In DNA, the CDR3 is TGTGCCAGCAGAGTGGGGGGGCCCGAGGGCGAGCAGTTCTTC.

J is TRBJ2-3 and V is TRBV5-1, with TRBD2 matching over 7 bases. Trimming at V came to 4 bases and at J to 1 base, leaving 6 bases not matched to a gene. The CDR3 contains 15 residues. Germline-derived CDR1 and CDR2 are SGHRS and YFSETQ. As DNA, the CDR3 is TGCGCCAGCAGCGCCGGGGCGGGAGGCACAGATACGCAGTATTTT. Residues: CASSAGAGGTDTQYF.

The chain combines TRBV6-1 with TRBJ2-7; D not certain. Germline loops: CDR1 MNHNS, CDR2 SASEGT. This CDR3 is 14 amino acids long. V lost 1 base and J 5 bases, leaving 12 bases between the germline ends. CDR3 nucleotide sequence: TGTGCCAGCAGTGAAGGCGGCAGTATGGACGAGCAGTACTTC. Translating gives CASSEGGSMDEQYF.

This sequence joins TRBV27 and TRBJ2-1; D might be TRBD2 (6 bases). The V gene lost 3 bases and the J gene lost 7 bases, with 22 bases spanning the gap. The CDR3 is 17 amino acids. Germline V gives CDR1 MNHEY, CDR2 SMNVEV (reference sequence). CDR3 DNA sequence: TGTGCCAGCAGTTTCTCGATACTAGCCTCCCGACCTAATGAGCAGTTCTTC. Its translation: CASSFSILASRPNEQFF.

V and J are TRBV5-4 and TRBJ1-5; the D is unclear. CDR1 is SGHNT and CDR2 is YYREEE in the germline V gene (reference sequence). The CDR3 contains 12 residues. V dropped 4 bases and J dropped 4 bases, with 6 bases sitting between them. The CDR3 region is CASSTDNQPQHF. CDR3 nucleotide sequence: TGTGCCAGCAGCACAGATAATCAGCCCCAGCATTTT.

This clone is termed medium-sized (0.01 to 0.1%). J is TRBJ1-1 and V is TRBV4-1; tentative D call: TRBD1 (5 bases). The germline V gene encodes CDR1 MGHRA and CDR2 YSYEKL. V gave up 3 bases and J gave up 9 bases, with 17 bases separating them. This CDR3 region has 14 residues. CDR3 sequence: CASSHAGGMGQAFF. Written as DNA, the CDR3 is TGCGCCAGCAGCCACGCCGGGGGTATGGGCCAAGCTTTCTTT.

The chain joins TRBV6-5 to TRBJ2-2; TRBD2 might be the D (5 bases). This CDR3 region has 14 residues. In germline, CDR1 is MNHEY, CDR2 SVGAGI. V lost 8 bases and J 6 bases, leaving 16 bases between the germline ends. CDR3 protein: CASGKRWGAGELFF. The CDR3 DNA follows: TGTGCCAGCGGGAAGCGGTGGGGTGCCGGGGAGCTGTTTTTT.